This T cell receptor beta chain was identified during a study of OX40 agonist ivuxolimab in advanced cancers. This table comes from immunoSEQ multiplex PCR, and its TCRdb copy is limited to in-frame clones, with some not included. The data show roughly 72,000 clones, roughly 93% seen once. To note about this clone: Its antigen is unidentified.

CDR1 and CDR2 (germline): MRHNA, SNTAGT. V lost 7 bases and J lost 4; bases outside the gene matches: 11. This CDR3 region has 16 residues. Study-wide results and limits: CD8+ T cells averaged more expanded clones than CD4+. The work left the antigen specificity of expanded peripheral T cells undetermined.

The material was CD4+ or CD8+ T cells sorted from blood, obtained in a trial of the OX40 agonist ivuxolimab. The sequence was collected from an adult with an advanced solid tumor such as melanoma, head and neck, liver or kidney cancer. The V call is TRBV6-4, the J call TRBJ1-4; TRBD1 aligns across 8 bases. The CDR3 nucleotides are TGTGCCAGCACCCCGGACAGGGCAGAGAATAATGAAAAACTGTTTTTT. Protein: CASTPDRAENNEKLFF.